This T cell receptor (beta chain) comes out of a study of beta chain features in type 1 diabetes. Study details: Sorted cells from all samples, numbering 95 million to 140 million, were examined.

CD45RO/CCR7/CD25/CD127/CD95/CD27 sorting isolated CD4+ naive, central memory, regulatory and stem cell-like memory cells. Note on this clone: Its matching antigen is unknown.

Expressed TCRB transcripts got sequenced, as all isolated RNA was reverse transcribed. Assay used: immunoSEQ multiplex PCR; TCRdb lists only in-frame clones, some missing. This sample yields roughly 220,000 clones, of which under 20% are seen a single time; approximately 0.086% belongs to the top ten. General study results and limits: Shortening of TCRB CDR3s, moderate but significant, appeared in all four CD4+ subsets of Type 1 diabetes patients. Sampled from patients, naive, central memory and Treg TCRB repertoires appeared more similar than those sampled from healthy donors. No resolution was reached here on whether HLA type influences TCRB rearrangement.

The TCR was taken from a man aged 25 to 40 with type 1 diabetes. Material: naive CD4+ T cells from blood.

The CDR3 sequence: CASSARGSSYEQYF. In DNA form, the CDR3 reads TGTGCCAGCAGCGCCCGCGGGAGTTCCTACGAGCAGTACTTC. The chain combines TRBV9 with TRBJ2-7; TRBD2 matches 7 bases. V dropped 3 bases and J dropped 1; count of bases not matched to a gene: 4. The CDR3 extends over 14 amino acids. From germline, CDR1 is SGDLS and CDR2 YYNGEE.